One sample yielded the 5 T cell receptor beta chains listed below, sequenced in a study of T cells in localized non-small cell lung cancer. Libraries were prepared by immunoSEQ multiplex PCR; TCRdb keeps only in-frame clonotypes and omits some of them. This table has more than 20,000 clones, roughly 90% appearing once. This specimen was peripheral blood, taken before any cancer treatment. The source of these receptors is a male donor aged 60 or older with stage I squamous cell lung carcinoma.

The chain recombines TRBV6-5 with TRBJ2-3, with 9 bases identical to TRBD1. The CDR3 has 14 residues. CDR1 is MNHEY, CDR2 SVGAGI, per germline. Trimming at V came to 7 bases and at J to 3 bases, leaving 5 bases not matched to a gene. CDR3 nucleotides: TGTGCCAGCACCCCGGGACAGGGAACAGATACGCAGTATTTT. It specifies CASTPGQGTDTQYF.

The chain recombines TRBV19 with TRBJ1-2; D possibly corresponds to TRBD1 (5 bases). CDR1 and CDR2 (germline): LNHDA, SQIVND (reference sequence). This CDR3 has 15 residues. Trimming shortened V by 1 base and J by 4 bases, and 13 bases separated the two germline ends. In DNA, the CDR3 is TGTGCCAGTAGTATAGCGCGGCAGGGTCCCTATGGCTACACCTTC. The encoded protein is CASSIARQGPYGYTF.

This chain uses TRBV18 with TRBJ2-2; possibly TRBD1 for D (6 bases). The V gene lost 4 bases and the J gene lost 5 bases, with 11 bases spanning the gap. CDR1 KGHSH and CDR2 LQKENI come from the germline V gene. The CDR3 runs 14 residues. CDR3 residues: CASSRLQGTGELFF. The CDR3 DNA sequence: TGTGCCAGCTCACGCTTACAGGGAACCGGGGAGCTGTTTTTT. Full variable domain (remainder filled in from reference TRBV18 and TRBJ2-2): NAGVMQNPRHLVRRRGQEARLRCSPMKGHSHVYWYRQLPEEGLKFMVYLQKENIIDESGMPKERFSAEFPKEGPSILRIQQVVRGDSAAYFCASSRLQGTGELFFGEGSRLTVL.

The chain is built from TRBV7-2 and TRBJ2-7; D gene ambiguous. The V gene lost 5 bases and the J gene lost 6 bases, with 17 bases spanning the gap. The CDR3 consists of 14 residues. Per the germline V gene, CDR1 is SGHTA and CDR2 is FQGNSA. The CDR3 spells CASSPRVLTSEQYF. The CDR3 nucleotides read TGTGCCAGCAGCCCCCGGGTCTTGACGAGCGAGCAGTACTTC.

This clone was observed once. CDR3 protein: CASSSGTNTGELFF. DNA of the CDR3: TGTGCCAGCAGCTCCGGGACAAACACCGGGGAGCTGTTTTTT. V is TRBV11-3 and J is TRBJ2-2, with a weak D call TRBD1 (6 bases). The CDR3 covers 14 residues. Germline CDR1 is SGHNT and CDR2 is YENEEA. V was cut by 4 bases and J by 2 bases, with 8 bases left in between.